This is a list of T cell receptor beta chains from one sample in a study of cytomegalovirus exposure and HLA in healthy donors. Libraries were prepared by immunoSEQ multiplex PCR; TCRdb keeps only in-frame clonotypes and omits some of them. Here the sample spans 190,000 or so clones, approximately 78% being singletons. Sequencing input: PBMCs. These receptor sequences come from a woman between 45 and 60 years old in good health and CMV-seropositive. Each CDR3 is given with its conserved first and last residue. Fields, in order: D gene, clone size, J gene, V gene, CDR3 DNA, CDR3 protein. A D gene is named only where the DNA matches it firmly. Some rows mark clone size as missing; the rest say once, few, many or name a class of expanded clone.

TRBD1 few TRBJ2-5 TRBV5-1 TGCGCCAGCAGCCGGACAGGGGGAACCCAAGAGACCCAGTACTTC CASSRTGGTQETQYF
TRBD2 once TRBJ2-3 TRBV11-2 TGTGCCAGCAGCTTAGATCAGCTAGCGGGATTCACAGATACGCAGTATTTT CASSLDQLAGFTDTQYF
TRBD1 NA TRBJ1-1 TRBV18 TGTGCCAGCTCACCTCCTGGGCAGGGGGCATGGACTGAAGCTTTCTTT CASSPPGQGAWTEAFF
NA few TRBJ1-2 TRBV2 TGTGCCAGCAGTGAAGGGGGGAGGTCTGGCTACACCTTC CASSEGGRSGYTF
NA once TRBJ2-1 TRBV7-5 TGTGTCAGAAGCTTAGCCCCGGAGCGGTCCCTATACAATGAGCAGTTCTTC CVRSLAPERSLYNEQFF
TRBD1 NA TRBJ2-5 TRBV29-1 TGCAGCGAAAGGACAGGAGAGACCCAGTACTTC CSERTGETQYF
NA NA TRBJ2-3 TRBV10-1 TGCGCCAGCAGTGTATCAGGGGCAAGCACAGATACGCAGTATTTT CASSVSGASTDTQYF
TRBD1 NA TRBJ2-7 TRBV2 TGTGCCAGCAGGATACAGGGGATCTCGGAAGAGCAGTACTTC CASRIQGISEEQYF
NA few TRBJ2-3 TRBV19 TGTGCCAGTAGTAACCAATACGGTACGCAGTATTTT CASSNQYGTQYF
NA NA TRBJ1-2 TRBV27 TGTGCCAGCAGTCTACCCGGTGGAGCCTCCACCTTC CASSLPGGASTF
NA NA TRBJ2-7 TRBV10-2 TGCGCCAGCAGTCAGGGCGGGAACGAGCAGTACTTC CASSQGGNEQYF
TRBD2 NA TRBJ2-1 TRBV18 TGTGCCAGCTCACCACCCCAGGGACTAGCGGGAGATGAGCAGTTCTTC CASSPPQGLAGDEQFF
NA NA TRBJ2-3 TRBV29-1 TGCAGCGTTGAAGTTCTCCTCACAGATACGCAGTATTTT CSVEVLLTDTQYF
NA NA TRBJ1-2 TRBV2 TGTGCCAGCAGTGTATTGAGAGGCTACACCTTC CASSVLRGYTF
NA NA TRBJ1-3 TRBV15 TGTGCCACCAGCAGAGAGGGCAGCTCTGGAAACACCATATATTTT CATSREGSSGNTIYF
TRBD1 NA TRBJ2-7 TRBV29-1 TGCAGCGTCCCCTCGTGGGACAGGGGGCATTACGAGCAGTACTTC CSVPSWDRGHYEQYF
TRBD1 once TRBJ1-5 TRBV5-5 TGTGCCAGCAGCCAGGACAGGGCTAATCAGCCCCAGCATTTT CASSQDRANQPQHF
NA NA TRBJ2-2 TRBV5-1 TGCGCCAGCAGCCTGGGTTCGACCGGGGAGCTGTTTTTT CASSLGSTGELFF
TRBD1 few TRBJ1-2 TRBV2 TGTGCCAGCAGGACAGGGGGCGTCGACTATGGCTACACCTTC CASRTGGVDYGYTF
NA NA TRBJ1-6 TRBV4-3 TGCGCCAGCAGCCAAGAAGAGGCGGATTCACCCCTCCACTTT CASSQEEADSPLHF
NA NA TRBJ2-7 TRBV18 TGTGCCAGCTCACCACTTACAGATTCCTACGAGCAGTACTTC CASSPLTDSYEQYF
TRBD1 NA TRBJ1-4 TRBV28 TGTGCCAGCAGTTTAAGGGGGACAGGGAATGAAAAACTGTTTTTT CASSLRGTGNEKLFF
NA NA TRBJ2-7 TRBV25-1 TGTGCCAGCAGTGAATCTGGGGGGGACAGGATCTACGAGCAGTACTTC CASSESGGDRIYEQYF
NA NA TRBJ2-1 TRBV7-9 TGTGCCAGCAGCCTTTCCGGCGGGGCCCCCCTAGAGCAGTTCTTC CASSLSGGAPLEQFF
NA NA TRBJ1-2 TRBV7-2 TGTGCCAGCAGCCCCTCCCGGGGAGTGAACTATGGCTACACCTTC CASSPSRGVNYGYTF